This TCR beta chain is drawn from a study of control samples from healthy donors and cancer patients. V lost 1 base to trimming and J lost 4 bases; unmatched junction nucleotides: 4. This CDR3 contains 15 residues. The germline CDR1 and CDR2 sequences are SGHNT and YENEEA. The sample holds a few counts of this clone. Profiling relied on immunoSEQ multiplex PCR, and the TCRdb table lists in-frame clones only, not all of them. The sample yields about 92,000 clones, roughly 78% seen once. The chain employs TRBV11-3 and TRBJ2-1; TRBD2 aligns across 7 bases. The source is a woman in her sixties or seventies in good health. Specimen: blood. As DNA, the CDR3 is TGTGCCAGCAGCTTAGGCGGGAGAGTGTACAATGAGCAGTTCTTC. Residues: CASSLGGRVYNEQFF.